The 27 T cell receptor beta chains below come from one sample, sequenced in a study of blood T cell repertoires in COVID-19. Sequenced by immunoSEQ multiplex PCR; TCRdb stores in-frame clones only, minus some. Here the sample spans 200,000 to 250,000 clones, roughly 87% being singletons. The sequenced sample was PBMCs or T cells enriched from blood (not recorded which). These receptors were collected from a man aged 30 to 45 who had recovered from COVID-19.

The J gene is TRBJ2-2, the V gene TRBV9, with a weak D call TRBD1 (6 bases). Germline V gives CDR1 SGDLS, CDR2 YYNGEE. This CDR3 is 13 amino acids long. Trimming took 4 bases from V and 5 from J, leaving 9 bases between them. The CDR3 nucleotides read TGTGCCAGCAGCCCACAGGGAACCGGGGAGCTGTTTTTT. It encodes CASSPQGTGELFF.

The CDR3 coding sequence is TGCAGTGCTAGATGGGGCAGGGAAGCTTTCTTT. This sequence encodes CSARWGREAFF. The gene calls are TRBV20-1 and TRBJ1-1; tentatively, D is TRBD1 (5 bases). This CDR3 comprises 11 residues. CDR1 DFQATT and CDR2 SNEGSKA come from the germline V gene (reference sequence). Between the trimmed V and J ends, which lost 2 bases and 8 bases, there was a span of 9 bases.

The J gene is TRBJ1-2, the V gene TRBV7-3; 7 nucleotides match TRBD1. Trimming took 5 bases from V and 2 from J; bases not matched to a gene: 5. Germline V CDR1 and CDR2: SGHTA, FQGTGA. The CDR3 sequence is 14 residues long. As DNA, the CDR3 is TGTGCCAGCAGCCCGGGGGACAGAAACTATGGCTACACCTTC. It codes for CASSPGDRNYGYTF.

The chain links TRBV27 to TRBJ2-7; possibly TRBD1 for D (5 bases). Germline V CDR1 and CDR2: MNHEY, SMNVEV (reference sequence). The CDR3 is 14 residues long. The germline V and J ends were trimmed by 5 bases and 2 bases, with 13 bases remaining between them. The chain's CDR3 is CASSRADRTYEQYF. The CDR3 DNA reads TGTGCCAGCAGTAGAGCAGACAGAACCTACGAGCAGTACTTC.

The chain joins TRBV10-3 to TRBJ2-7, with TRBD2 matching over 14 bases. CDR3 length equals 17 residues. V shed 4 bases, J shed 4 bases, and the junction held 9 bases outside the gene matches. CDR1 ENHRY and CDR2 SYGVKD come from the germline V gene. This CDR3 is CAISGRNGTSGSYEQYF. The DNA of the CDR3 is TGTGCCATCAGTGGGAGGAACGGGACTAGCGGGAGTTACGAGCAGTACTTC.

The chain couples TRBV18 to TRBJ2-3, with 8 bases that match TRBD2. The CDR3 totals 16 residues. Germline assignment: CDR1 KGHSH and CDR2 LQKENI. J gave up 0 bases and V 6 bases, and 8 bases lay outside the gene matches. For the CDR3, the DNA is TGTGCCAGCTCGTCCCGGAGCGGGAGTAGCACAGATACGCAGTATTTT. This gives the protein CASSSRSGSSTDTQYF.

This chain connects TRBV28 to TRBJ1-2; tentative D call: TRBD1 (6 bases). Per germline, CDR1 MDHEN and CDR2 SYDVKM. This CDR3 is 12 amino acids long. V lost 9 bases and J lost 5, with 13 bases in between. The CDR3 DNA sequence: TGTGCCAGTTCGGCAGGGGAATATGGCTACACCTTC. It codes for CASSAGEYGYTF.

This chain uses TRBV19 with TRBJ1-1, with D perhaps TRBD1 (6 bases). V gave up 9 bases and J gave up 0 bases, with 11 bases separating them. Germline CDR1 LNHDA, CDR2 SQIVND (reference sequence). The CDR3 is 13 amino acids. This CDR3 is CASDDRMNTEAFF. The DNA for the CDR3 is TGTGCCAGCGATGACAGGATGAACACTGAAGCTTTCTTT.

The genes are TRBV14 and TRBJ2-5; 8 bases are a match to TRBD1. CDR3 length: 13 residues. The germline V gene encodes CDR1 SGHDN and CDR2 FVKESK. Trimming at V came to 6 bases and at J to 3 bases, leaving 3 bases not matched to a gene. This CDR3 is CASSYRGKETQYF. As DNA, the CDR3 is TGTGCCAGCAGTTACAGGGGGAAAGAGACCCAGTACTTC.

In its sample, this clone was seen a few times. The identical CDR3 is also encoded by other nucleotide sequences in the sample. The chain couples TRBV7-6 to TRBJ1-2, with 7 bases that match TRBD1. This CDR3 region has 13 residues. The V and J ends lost 3 bases and 4 bases, in that order; junction bases with no gene match: 2. Germline values: CDR1 SGHVS, CDR2 FNYEAQ. DNA for the CDR3: TGTGCCAGCAGCTTTCCAGGGGGCTATGGCTACACCTTC. It translates to CASSFPGGYGYTF. Based on the CDR3 plus reference TRBV7-6 and TRBJ1-2, the full variable domain is GAGVSQSPRYKVTKRGQDVALRCDPISGHVSLYWYRQALGQGPEFLTYFNYEAQQDKSGLPNDRFSAERPEGSISTLTIQRTEQRDSAMYRCASSFPGGYGYTFGSGTRLTVV.

The rearrangement uses TRBV5-1 and TRBJ2-1; tentatively, D is TRBD2 (6 bases). The CDR3 length is 14 residues. Trimming pared 0 bases from V and 6 bases from J, leaving 10 bases between. Per the germline V gene, CDR1 is SGHRS and CDR2 is YFSETQ. The CDR3 DNA follows: TGCGCCAGCAGCTTGGCGAGACTAGTCAATGAGCAGTTCTTC. Its translation is CASSLARLVNEQFF.

This chain links TRBV27 with TRBJ2-5; TRBD1 aligns across 10 bases. With 5 bases clipped from V and 7 bases from J, the junction kept 16 bases outside the gene matches. CDR3 length: 17 residues. CDR1 is MNHEY and CDR2 is SMNVEV in the germline V gene (reference sequence). The CDR3 protein is CASSPSWGGQGIGTQYF. The CDR3 DNA follows: TGTGCCAGCAGTCCCTCTTGGGGGGGACAGGGGATTGGGACCCAGTACTTC.

The V gene is TRBV6-5, the J gene TRBJ2-7; D ambiguous. V shed 5 bases and J shed 3 bases, with 5 bases lying between them. Germline assignment: CDR1 MNHEY and CDR2 SVGAGI. CDR3 length: 11 residues. The CDR3 DNA sequence: TGTGCCAGCAGTCTTCTCTACGAGCAGTACTTC. It translates to CASSLLYEQYF.

The chain employs TRBV6-1 and TRBJ2-5; 7 bases are shared with TRBD2. Germline V CDR1 and CDR2: MNHNS, SASEGT. The CDR3 has 19 amino acids. J lost 2 bases, V lost 2 bases, and 17 bases had no gene match. The CDR3 DNA reads as TGTGCCAGCAGTGAACTCTTGGGGGGAGGGACGGTGAATCAAGAGACCCAGTACTTC. The encoded protein is CASSELLGGGTVNQETQYF.

The chain combines TRBV10-3 with TRBJ2-1; D possibly corresponds to TRBD1 (5 bases). The CDR3 sequence is 18 residues long. V was cut by 4 bases and J by 6 bases, with 25 bases left in between. Germline V lookup: CDR1 ENHRY, CDR2 SYGVKD. CDR3 loop: CAISGGGPNQGGRNEQFF. The CDR3 DNA sequence: TGTGCCATCAGTGGGGGTGGACCTAACCAGGGCGGACGCAATGAGCAGTTCTTC.

The CDR3, as DNA: TGTGCCAGCAGCCCTGTACGAATTGGGATCGGGAGTGAAAAACTGTTTTTT. It encodes CASSPVRIGIGSEKLFF. The rearrangement joins TRBV4-2 to TRBJ1-4; D unresolved. The CDR3 spans 17 residues. V lost 4 bases, J lost 7 bases, and 22 bases lay in between. Germline lookup yields CDR1 LGHNA and CDR2 YNFKEQ.

The rearrangement joins TRBV3-1 (or the pseudogene TRBV3-2) to TRBJ2-5; D is ambiguous. In germline, CDR1 is LGHDT, CDR2 YNNKEL (reference sequence). V was pared by 6 bases and J by 2 bases, with 10 bases between. This CDR3 is 13 amino acids long. CDR3 sequence reads: CASRLWAQETQYF. The CDR3 DNA reads as TGTGCCAGCAGACTCTGGGCGCAAGAGACCCAGTACTTC.

The chain couples TRBV6-5 to TRBJ1-2; D may be TRBD1 (5 bases). Trimming took 6 bases from V and 7 from J, leaving 15 bases between them. This CDR3 comprises 13 residues. Germline V gene sequence: CDR1 MNHEY, CDR2 SVGAGI. CDR3: CASRFGGTSGYTF. CDR3 sequence (DNA): TGTGCCAGCAGGTTCGGAGGGACTTCTGGCTACACCTTC.

The CDR3 sequence is CASSKVAGGITSTDTQYF. The CDR3 bases are TGTGCCAGTAGCAAAGTAGCGGGAGGGATTACTAGCACAGATACGCAGTATTTT. The rearrangement links TRBV19 to TRBJ2-3; TRBD2 matches at 11 bases. The CDR3 consists of 18 residues. The germline CDR1 and CDR2 sequences are LNHDA and SQIVND (reference sequence). V was clipped by 6 bases and J by 0 bases; unmatched bases: 11.

CDR3 in amino acids: CASRELGAAQPQHF. CDR3 nucleotide sequence: TGTGCCAGCAGAGAGCTAGGGGCTGCTCAGCCCCAGCATTTT. The V call is TRBV6-5, the J call TRBJ1-5; tentatively, D is TRBD1 (5 bases). Germline CDR1 MNHEY, CDR2 SVGAGI. Trimming removed 6 bases from V and 6 bases from J, with 15 bases in between. The CDR3 extends over 14 amino acids.

V usage is TRBV4-1 and J usage is TRBJ1-2; no reliable D call. Per the germline V gene, CDR1 is MGHRA and CDR2 is YSYEKL. This CDR3 region has 14 residues. V was shortened by 2 bases and J by 2 bases, with 9 bases between the two germline ends. CDR3 DNA sequence: TGCGCCAGCAGCCAATCGGCGGGAAACTATGGCTACACCTTC. This codes for CASSQSAGNYGYTF.

The chain joins TRBV27 to TRBJ1-1; no definite D call. The CDR3 contains 13 residues. V lost 5 bases to trimming and J lost 2 bases, with 9 bases between them. CDR1 and CDR2 (germline): MNHEY, SMNVEV (reference sequence). The CDR3 here is CASSPLLNTEAFF. The CDR3 DNA follows: TGTGCCAGCAGTCCCCTTTTAAACACTGAAGCTTTCTTT.

The rearrangement links TRBV6-5 to TRBJ1-3; D gene unclear. Germline CDR1 MNHEY, CDR2 SVGAGI. V was trimmed by 7 bases and J by 4 bases, leaving 11 bases between them. The CDR3 is 13 residues long. CDR3 sequence (DNA): TGTGCCAGCAAAACAACGGGAGGAAACACCATATATTTT. Encoded protein: CASKTTGGNTIYF.

This chain links TRBV25-1 with TRBJ1-2; 12 bases map to TRBD1. Trimming at V came to 2 bases and at J to 8 bases, leaving 12 bases not matched to a gene. Germline CDR1 and CDR2: MGHDK and SYGVNS. The CDR3 spans 17 residues. CDR3 in amino acids: CASSETVPGQGAWGYTF. CDR3 coding DNA: TGTGCCAGCAGTGAAACCGTCCCGGGACAGGGGGCGTGGGGCTACACCTTC.

The CDR3 coding sequence is TGCAGCGCGGGACAGAACACCGGGGAGCTGTTTTTT. Its translation is CSAGQNTGELFF. The chain uses TRBV29-1 and TRBJ2-2, with a possible D match to TRBD1 (6 bases). Trimming took off 7 bases at V and 1 base at J, with 7 bases between the two ends. Germline CDR1 SQVTM, CDR2 ANQGSEA. The CDR3 covers 12 residues.

This chain connects TRBV14 to TRBJ2-3; 8 nucleotides line up with TRBD1. There are 17 residues in the CDR3. The V and J ends lost 1 base and 7 bases, in that order; junction bases with no gene match: 13. Germline lookup yields CDR1 SGHDN and CDR2 FVKESK. CDR3 sequence reads: CASSQGLRTGFAYTQYF. The CDR3 DNA follows: TGTGCCAGCAGCCAAGGTCTCCGGACAGGGTTCGCATATACGCAGTATTTT.

This rearrangement joins TRBV4-3 to TRBJ2-2; D might be TRBD2 (5 bases). Per germline, CDR1 LGHNA and CDR2 YSLEER. V was shortened by 4 bases and J by 5 bases, with 14 bases between the two germline ends. The CDR3 has 15 amino acids. The CDR3 nucleotides are TGCGCCAGCAGCCCTACCGGGGTCACAACCGGGGAGCTGTTTTTT. Translation gives CASSPTGVTTGELFF.